The 17 T cell receptor beta chains below come from one sample, sequenced in a study of T-cell memory formation after mild COVID-19. From the 5' RACE reads, TCRdb called clonotypes with MiXCR, one entry per CDR3 protein. Here the sample spans around 34,000 distinct CDR3 sequences, 7% to 9.5% being singletons. The sequencing input was PBMCs or a T cell subset sorted from them (not recorded which). Receptors were obtained from a young man who had mild COVID-19 (a few samples of this study predate the infection). Cell type and time point are not known.

This clonotype was found many times. This chain joins TRBV12-3 or TRBV12-4 and TRBJ1-6, with D unclear. The V end was cut by 3 bases, the J end by 11 bases, with 8 bases between. The CDR3 length is 12 residues. The CDR3: CASSFQQAPLHF. DNA of the CDR3: TGTGCCAGCAGTTTCCAGCAGGCACCCCTCCACTTT.

There are a few counts of this clonotype. The chain is built from TRBV20-1 and TRBJ2-5; tentatively, D is TRBD2 (5 bases). V was shortened by 3 bases and J by 7 bases, with 18 bases between the two germline ends. The CDR3 extends over 14 amino acids. Germline CDR1 DFQATT, CDR2 SNEGSKA (reference sequence). The DNA for the CDR3 is TGCAGTGCTAGCCCCAGCGCGGGTCCGGGGACCCAGTACTTC. Protein sequence: CSASPSAGPGTQYF.

This clonotype was recorded at least ten times. The CDR3 loop reads CASSRERAGELFF. The CDR3 nucleotides are TGTGCCAGCTCCCGGGAGAGGGCCGGGGAGCTGTTTTTT. The chain employs TRBV6-6 and TRBJ2-2, with a weak D call TRBD2 (6 bases). Germline lookup yields CDR1 MNHNY and CDR2 SVGAGI (reference sequence). The CDR3 covers 13 residues. V lost 8 bases and J lost 6, with 13 bases in between.

V usage is TRBV2 and J usage is TRBJ1-2; tentative D call: TRBD1 (5 bases). The CDR3 length is 13 residues. Germline CDR1 reads SNHLY; CDR2 reads FYNNEI. Trimming removed 5 bases from V and 7 bases from J, with 14 bases in between. CDR3 loop: CASSPQGASGYTF. CDR3 nucleotides: TGTGCCAGCAGTCCGCAGGGTGCCTCTGGCTACACCTTC.

This clonotype was counted many times. V gene TRBV12-3 or TRBV12-4 combines with J gene TRBJ1-5; a possible D gene is TRBD1 (6 bases). V dropped 6 bases and J dropped 2 bases, with 14 bases sitting between them. This CDR3 spans 15 amino acids. The CDR3 DNA reads TGTGCCAGCAGAACCAGGGGTGTCGGCAATCAGCCCCAGCATTTT. Protein: CASRTRGVGNQPQHF.

This clonotype was recorded at least ten times. V is TRBV29-1 and J is TRBJ2-1; 13 nucleotides agree with TRBD2. J gave up 5 bases and V 4 bases, and 11 bases lay outside the gene matches. This CDR3 has 17 amino acids. Per germline, CDR1 SQVTM and CDR2 ANQGSEA. The CDR3 DNA sequence: TGCAGCGTTGGGGGACTAGCGGGGTTCGCCCTCCACAATGAGCAGTTCTTC. It translates to CSVGGLAGFALHNEQFF.

The sample holds many counts of this clonotype. The chain recombines TRBV7-3 with TRBJ2-1; 11 nucleotides line up with TRBD2. J lost 4 bases, V lost 5 bases, and 4 bases had no gene match. This CDR3 spans 15 amino acids. From germline, CDR1 is SGHTA and CDR2 FQGTGA. The CDR3 reads CASSKLAGAYNEQFF. Here the CDR3 DNA reads TGTGCCAGCAGCAAACTAGCGGGGGCTTACAATGAGCAGTTCTTC.

Ten or more counts support this clonotype. The genes are TRBV5-8 and TRBJ2-3; D perhaps matches TRBD2 (5 bases). The CDR3 spans 12 residues. V lost 4 bases to trimming and J lost 4 bases, with 7 bases between them. CDR1 is SGHTS and CDR2 is YDEGEE in the germline V gene. CDR3 in amino acids: CASSRSADTQYF. Written as DNA, the CDR3 is TGTGCCAGCAGCCGTAGCGCAGATACGCAGTATTTT.

This clonotype was observed at least ten times. The rearrangement joins TRBV12-5 to TRBJ1-1, with D maybe TRBD1 (5 bases). CDR1 is LGHNT, CDR2 FRNRAP, per germline. This CDR3 has 15 residues. Trimming cost V 1 base and J 3 bases, with 12 bases left between them. The CDR3 DNA follows: TGTGCTAGTGGTTTGGCCCGGGGGGAAGACACTGAAGCTTTCTTT. Amino acids: CASGLARGEDTEAFF.

V gene TRBV10-2 combines with J gene TRBJ1-6; TRBD1 is a possible D gene (6 bases). The CDR3 is 18 residues long. In germline, CDR1 is WSHSY, CDR2 SAAADI. V was cut by 3 bases and J by 8 bases, with 23 bases left in between. The CDR3 sequence is CASSEPSTGLVLDSPLHF. In DNA, the CDR3 is TGCGCCAGCAGTGAACCGTCGACAGGCTTGGTCTTGGATTCACCCCTCCACTTT.

This chain connects TRBV6-2 or TRBV6-3 to TRBJ2-7, with D possibly called TRBD1 or TRBD2 (6 bases each). From germline, CDR1 is MNHEY and CDR2 SVGEGT. Between the trimmed V and J ends, which lost 7 bases and 4 bases, there was a span of 11 bases. CDR3 length: 12 residues. CDR3 coding DNA: TGTGCCAGCATCGGGGGCGAATACGAGCAGTACTTC. Translation gives CASIGGEYEQYF.

This clonotype was seen many times. The genes are TRBV11-2 and TRBJ2-3; no firm D call. Trimming removed 5 bases from V and 1 base from J, with 7 bases in between. The germline gives CDR1 SGHAT, CDR2 FQNNGV. The CDR3 runs 13 residues. The CDR3 nucleotides read TGTGCCAGCAGCCCCTACGGCACAGATACGCAGTATTTT. Protein: CASSPYGTDTQYF.

The sample holds many counts of this clonotype. The J gene is TRBJ1-1, the V gene TRBV20-1; TRBD1 matches at 7 bases. V shed 2 bases, J shed 2 bases, and the junction held 8 bases outside the gene matches. The CDR3 is 15 residues long. Germline loops: CDR1 DFQATT, CDR2 SNEGSKA (reference sequence). The DNA of the CDR3 is TGCAGTGCTAGACAAGGGGGCAGTGTAAACACTGAAGCTTTCTTT. Amino acids: CSARQGGSVNTEAFF.

This chain connects TRBV19 to TRBJ2-6, with a possible D match to TRBD1 (6 bases). The CDR3 has 17 residues. Germline CDR1 LNHDA, CDR2 SQIVND (reference sequence). V lost 4 bases, J lost 0 bases, and 13 bases lay in between. The CDR3 protein is CASSNRQVLSGANVLTF. The DNA of the CDR3 is TGTGCCAGTAGTAATAGACAGGTGCTCTCTGGGGCCAACGTCCTGACTTTC. Together with reference TRBV19 and TRBJ2-6, the CDR3 gives the full variable domain: DGGITQSPKYLFRKEGQNVTLSCEQNLNHDAMYWYRQDPGQGLRLIYYSQIVNDFQKGDIAEGYSVSREKKESFPLTVTSAQKNPTAFYLCASSNRQVLSGANVLTFGAGSRLTVL.

This clonotype was recorded at least ten times. The chain combines TRBV29-1 with TRBJ2-7; 9 nucleotides line up with TRBD1. The CDR3 sequence is 12 residues long. V lost 6 bases and J lost 2; bases outside the gene matches: 2. From germline, CDR1 is SQVTM and CDR2 ANQGSEA. CDR3 sequence (DNA): TGCAGCGTCGGACAGGGGACCTACGAGCAGTACTTC. Its translation: CSVGQGTYEQYF.

This clonotype was seen at least ten times. The rearrangement links TRBV7-2 to TRBJ2-7; weak D call: TRBD1 (6 bases). Trimming shortened V by 4 bases and J by 3 bases, and 10 bases separated the two germline ends. Germline values: CDR1 SGHTA, CDR2 FQGNSA. This CDR3 is 13 amino acids long. The CDR3 coding sequence is TGTGCCAGCAGCTCCGGGACATACTACGAGCAGTACTTC. It specifies CASSSGTYYEQYF.

This clonotype has a count of ten or more. The rearrangement links TRBV29-1 to TRBJ1-1; D is unresolved. This CDR3 spans 14 amino acids. Trimming removed 1 base from V and 3 bases from J, with 12 bases in between. Germline V gene sequence: CDR1 SQVTM, CDR2 ANQGSEA. CDR3 amino acids: CSVEGMGWDTEAFF. The CDR3 region has the DNA TGCAGCGTTGAAGGTATGGGATGGGACACTGAAGCTTTCTTT.